This T cell receptor beta chain appears in the sequencing data of a study of graft-versus-host responses after intestinal transplantation. General study points: Patients with graft-donor T cell macrochimerism had high graft-versus-host to host-versus-graft clonal ratios in allografts. Marrow from the recipient contained GvH clones, some of which had appeared first in ileum or blood.

Points on this clone: Its antigen is not known.

TCRdb's table, derived via immunoSEQ multiplex PCR, lists solely in-frame clones and lacks some. The sample includes 20,000 to 25,000 clones, around 94% of them seen just once. Sequenced material: PBMCs, taken around 37 weeks after intestinal transplant. The receptor comes from a human patient who received an intestinal transplant, so some T cells may come from the graft donor.

The CDR3 is CASSLSWNNEQFF. CDR3 nucleotides: TGTGCCAGCAGTTTATCGTGGAACAATGAGCAGTTCTTC. The rearrangement uses TRBV27 and TRBJ2-1; no clear D gene. Germline CDR1 and CDR2: MNHEY and SMNVEV (reference sequence). The CDR3 loop spans 13 amino acids. V was cut by 0 bases and J by 5 bases, with 5 bases left in between.